A single sample is the source of the 23 T cell receptor beta chains below, sequenced in a study of shared clonotypes between healthy human individuals. The protocol was immunoSEQ multiplex PCR, while the TCRdb copy is restricted to in-frame clones and leaves out a portion. The sample comprises around 200,000 clones, approximately 95% of which are singletons, and 0.067% rests with the top ten. Sequencing was done on a sample of naive CD4+ T cells sorted from blood. Indicated subset: CD45RA+ positively selected. The origin of the receptors is a woman aged 25-40 years in good health.

The rearrangement links TRBV6-1 to TRBJ1-6; D call uncertain. CDR3 length: 15 amino acids. The germline V and J ends were trimmed by 1 base and 10 bases, with 14 bases remaining between them. The germline V gene encodes CDR1 MNHNS and CDR2 SASEGT. The CDR3 loop reads CASSEELGIGSPLHF. As DNA, the CDR3 is TGTGCCAGCAGTGAAGAGCTGGGGATAGGATCACCCCTCCACTTT.

The V call is TRBV19, the J call TRBJ2-3, with TRBD1 identical over 9 bases. Trimming removed 10 bases from V and 4 bases from J; junction bases left unmatched: 12. Looked up from germline, CDR1 is LNHDA and CDR2 is SQIVND (reference sequence). The CDR3 loop spans 15 amino acids. CDR3 nucleotides: TGTGCCATCAAAAAGACCGGGACAGGGTCAGATACGCAGTATTTT. Protein product: CAIKKTGTGSDTQYF.

The chain uses TRBV10-2 and TRBJ2-7, with 7 bases identical to TRBD1. The CDR3 loop spans 14 amino acids. Germline lookup yields CDR1 WSHSY and CDR2 SAAADI. Trimming removed 7 bases from V and 1 base from J; junction bases left unmatched: 7. CDR3 protein: CASNHRGRSYEQYF. In DNA, the CDR3 is TGCGCCAGCAACCACAGGGGTCGGTCCTACGAGCAGTACTTC.

CDR3 in DNA: TGTGCCACCCCCCCGCCGACATCTCAAGAGACCCAGTACTTC. Residues: CATPPPTSQETQYF. The chain links TRBV21-1 to TRBJ2-5; the D call of TRBD1 is as the table states it, not checked on the DNA. TRBV21-1 is a pseudogene segment. The CDR3 covers 14 residues.

The V call is TRBV10-3, the J call TRBJ2-3, with 8 bases matching TRBD2. The CDR3 loop spans 14 amino acids. Germline lookup yields CDR1 ENHRY and CDR2 SYGVKD. Trimming removed 10 bases from V and 0 bases from J; junction bases left unmatched: 6. The CDR3 protein is CANLSGESTDTQYF. CDR3 sequence (DNA): TGTGCCAACCTTAGCGGGGAGAGCACAGATACGCAGTATTTT.

The rearrangement joins TRBV18 to TRBJ2-1, with 8 bases fitting TRBD2. The V gene's germline CDR1 is KGHSH and CDR2 LQKENI. The CDR3 spans 16 residues. Trimming at V came to 2 bases and at J to 5 bases, leaving 8 bases not matched to a gene. The CDR3 protein is CASSPRVAGRDNEQFF. For the CDR3, the DNA is TGTGCCAGCTCACCAAGGGTAGCGGGACGTGACAATGAGCAGTTCTTC.

This clone was observed a single time. The gene calls are TRBV10-2 and TRBJ2-5; 8 nucleotides line up with TRBD2. The better agreement between TRBJ2-7 and the DNA end casts doubt on the J call. Germline V gene sequence: CDR1 WSHSY, CDR2 SAAADI. The CDR3 totals 14 residues. Here the CDR3 DNA reads TGCGCCAGCAGTGACCCCGGGAGGGGCTACGAGCAGTACTTC. Translated: CASSDPGRGYEQYF.

The rearrangement links TRBV28 to TRBJ2-5; D not certain. CDR1 MDHEN and CDR2 SYDVKM come from the germline V gene. There are 13 residues in the CDR3. Trimming left V 3 bases short and J 2 bases short, with 7 bases between. CDR3 sequence reads: CASSFDQQETQYF. In DNA form, the CDR3 reads TGTGCCAGCAGTTTCGACCAACAAGAGACCCAGTACTTC.

The genes are TRBV9 and TRBJ1-2; unclear D gene. The CDR3 is made up of 12 amino acids. V lost 4 bases and J 2 bases, leaving 6 bases between the germline ends. Germline loops: CDR1 SGDLS, CDR2 YYNGEE. CDR3 in amino acids: CASSNQNYGYTF. CDR3 in DNA: TGTGCCAGCAGCAACCAAAACTATGGCTACACCTTC.

The CDR3 sequence is CASSYTLQGYYGYTF. The CDR3 DNA follows: TGTGCCAGCAGTTACACCCTACAGGGTTACTATGGCTACACCTTC. The rearrangement joins TRBV6-5 to TRBJ1-2, with TRBD1 as a possible D gene (6 bases). The germline V and J ends were trimmed by 2 bases and 3 bases, with 13 bases remaining between them. Germline-derived CDR1 and CDR2 are MNHEY and SVGAGI. The CDR3 consists of 15 residues.

This chain links TRBV7-2 with TRBJ2-3, with D uncertain. The CDR3 runs 15 residues. V lost 1 base and J lost 2, with 10 bases in between. CDR1 is SGHTA and CDR2 is FQGNSA in the germline V gene. Here the CDR3 reads CASSLGPPITDTQYF. In nucleotides, the CDR3 is TGTGCCAGCAGCTTAGGGCCACCAATCACAGATACGCAGTATTTT.

V and J are TRBV28 and TRBJ2-6, with D unresolved. The CDR3 consists of 12 residues. V was shortened by 4 bases and J by 11 bases, with 9 bases between the two germline ends. Germline loops: CDR1 MDHEN, CDR2 SYDVKM. The CDR3 spells CASSSQEYVLTF. DNA for the CDR3: TGTGCCAGCAGTTCCCAGGAATACGTCCTGACTTTC.

This clone was seen once. The J gene is TRBJ1-1, the V gene TRBV11-1; D ambiguous. The length of the CDR3 is 16 residues. V lost 3 bases and J lost 5, with 19 bases in between. CDR1 and CDR2 from the germline V gene are SGHAT and FQDESV (reference sequence). The CDR3 coding sequence is TGTGCCAGCAGCTTGCTGGGTCGTGGGGATGGGACTGAAGCTTTCTTT. This encodes CASSLLGRGDGTEAFF.

V and J are TRBV12-5 and TRBJ2-7; 9 bases match TRBD1. The junction had 5 bases not matched to a gene; V was cut back by 1 base and J by 1 base. CDR1 LGHNT and CDR2 FRNRAP come from the germline V gene. The CDR3 has 16 residues. The DNA of the CDR3 is TGTGCTAGTGGTTTGGGGGCGGGACAGGGTTCCTACGAGCAGTACTTC. This encodes CASGLGAGQGSYEQYF.

V usage is TRBV11-2 and J usage is TRBJ2-1; 8 bases match TRBD2. Germline CDR1 is SGHAT and CDR2 is FQNNGV. With V trimmed by 6 bases and J by 2 bases, 9 bases remained unmatched. This CDR3 is built from 16 residues. CDR3 in amino acids: CASRSPGTSPYNEQFF. In DNA form, the CDR3 reads TGTGCCAGCAGGAGCCCCGGGACTAGTCCCTACAATGAGCAGTTCTTC.

Written as DNA, the CDR3 is TGTGCCAGCTCACCGGTGGGAGGGCCCAACGAGCAGTACTTC. Residues: CASSPVGGPNEQYF. The chain couples TRBV18 to TRBJ2-7, with TRBD2 matching over 7 bases. The V gene end was trimmed by 3 bases and the J gene end by 5 bases; junction bases not matched to a gene: 7. Germline values: CDR1 KGHSH, CDR2 LQKENI. CDR3 length: 14 amino acids.

This clone was observed once. The junction shows a germline mismatch at one end, possibly a read error. The chain carries TRBV11-2 and TRBJ2-7; the match to TRBD1 covers 7 bases. The CDR3 consists of 14 residues. The germline CDR1 and CDR2 sequences are SGHAT and FQNNGV. The CDR3 DNA sequence: TGTGCCAGCAGCTTGAGGGGGCGCTCCCACGAGCAGTACTTC. This translates into CASSLRGRSHEQYF.

The rearrangement joins TRBV28 to TRBJ2-6; TRBD1 might be the D (5 bases). The CDR3 totals 17 residues. Trimming stripped 4 bases from V and 2 bases from J, with 15 bases between. Germline CDR1 and CDR2: MDHEN and SYDVKM. The CDR3 spells CASSSQVVTTGANVLTF. The CDR3 DNA is TGTGCCAGCAGTTCACAGGTAGTTACCACTGGGGCCAACGTCCTGACTTTC.

V gene TRBV7-9 combines with J gene TRBJ2-5; 11 positions agree with TRBD2. CDR1 SEHNR and CDR2 FQNEAQ come from the germline V gene (reference sequence). The CDR3 has 15 residues. Losses at the gene ends were 1 base for V and 5 bases for J; bases not matched to a gene: 3. The CDR3 sequence: CASSLVAGGVETQYF. The CDR3 coding sequence is TGTGCCAGCAGCTTAGTAGCGGGAGGGGTGGAGACCCAGTACTTC.

CDR3 bases: TGTGCCAGCAGCTTGTGGACAGGGGGGCTAAGCTATGGCTACACCTTC. Residues: CASSLWTGGLSYGYTF. This chain connects TRBV5-4 to TRBJ1-2; 10 bases map to TRBD1. Germline CDR1 is SGHNT and CDR2 is YYREEE (reference sequence). The CDR3 has 16 amino acids. V was pared by 1 base and J by 4 bases, with 7 bases of the junction left unmatched.

This sequence joins TRBV11-2 and TRBJ2-7, with D maybe TRBD1 (5 bases). This CDR3 is built from 16 residues. V was shortened by 3 bases and J by 4 bases, with 19 bases between the two germline ends. The germline CDR1 and CDR2 sequences are SGHAT and FQNNGV. In nucleotides, the CDR3 is TGTGCCAGCAGCTTCCCAGGGAACCCGGTCCCTTACGAGCAGTACTTC. Translation: CASSFPGNPVPYEQYF.

This chain joins TRBV5-6 and TRBJ2-3; D might be TRBD1 (6 bases). Germline V gene data show CDR1 as SGHDT and CDR2 as YYEEEE. This CDR3 comprises 13 residues. Trimming removed 5 bases at V and 6 bases at J, with 13 bases between. CDR3 protein: CASSLGQFDTQYF. CDR3 coding DNA: TGTGCCAGCAGTCTAGGACAGTTTGATACGCAGTATTTT.

The genes are TRBV9 and TRBJ2-1; 7 bases line up with TRBD2. This CDR3 is 14 amino acids long. Germline-derived CDR1 and CDR2 are SGDLS and YYNGEE. V was clipped by 2 bases and J by 6 bases; unmatched bases: 5. The CDR3 sequence: CASSVGLAANEQFF. In nucleotides, the CDR3 is TGTGCCAGCAGCGTTGGGCTAGCGGCCAATGAGCAGTTCTTC.